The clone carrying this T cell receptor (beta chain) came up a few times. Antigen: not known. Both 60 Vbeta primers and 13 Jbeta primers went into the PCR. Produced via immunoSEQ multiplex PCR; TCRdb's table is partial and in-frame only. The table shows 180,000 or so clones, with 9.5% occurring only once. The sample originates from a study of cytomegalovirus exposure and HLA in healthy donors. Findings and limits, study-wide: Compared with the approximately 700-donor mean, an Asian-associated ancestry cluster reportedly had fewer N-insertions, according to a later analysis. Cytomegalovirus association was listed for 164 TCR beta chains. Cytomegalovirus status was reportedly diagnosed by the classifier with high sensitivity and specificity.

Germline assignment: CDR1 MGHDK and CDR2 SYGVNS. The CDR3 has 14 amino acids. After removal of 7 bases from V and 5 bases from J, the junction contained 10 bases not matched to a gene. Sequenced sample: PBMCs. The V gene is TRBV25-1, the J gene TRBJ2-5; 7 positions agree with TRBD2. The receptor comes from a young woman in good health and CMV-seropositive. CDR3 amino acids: CASTDGEGQETQYF. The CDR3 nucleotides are TGTGCCAGCACCGATGGGGAGGGGCAGGAGACCCAGTACTTC.